Each of the 32 T cell receptor beta chains below was sequenced from the same sample in a study of vaccination and CD4 T cells after COVID-19. TCRdb analysed the PCR reads with MiXCR anew, one entry per CDR3 protein. The sample yields about 29,000 distinct CDR3 sequences, approximately 49% seen once. Time point described: late sampling 161 to 241 days after vaccination in a few convalescent patients. Sequenced here: CD4+ T cells from blood, sampled about 7 months after SARS-CoV-2 vaccination. These receptor sequences come from a human donor who had recovered from COVID-19.

This chain connects TRBV6-1 to TRBJ2-1, with 8 bases identical to TRBD2. Looked up from germline, CDR1 is MNHNS and CDR2 is SASEGT. The CDR3 is 19 residues long. The V gene end was trimmed by 7 bases and the J gene end by 7 bases; junction bases not matched to a gene: 24. The CDR3 DNA reads TGTGCCAGCACCGAATTAGCGGCGGGGAGCGGGAGAAGTCGGAATGAGCAGTTCTTC. Protein sequence: CASTELAAGSGRSRNEQFF.

The genes are TRBV19 and TRBJ2-7; the D call may be TRBD1 or TRBD2 (6 bases each). Trimming shortened V by 5 bases and J by 4 bases, and 21 bases separated the two germline ends. The CDR3 is 16 amino acids. The germline CDR1 and CDR2 sequences are LNHDA and SQIVND (reference sequence). The CDR3 bases are TGTGCCAGTAGTGTGCAAGCTAGGGGGGCATCATACGAGCAGTACTTC. Amino acids: CASSVQARGASYEQYF.

The chain uses TRBV7-9 and TRBJ2-1; TRBD2 is a possible D gene (5 bases). Germline loops: CDR1 SEHNR, CDR2 FQNEAQ (reference sequence). Trimming removed 1 base from V and 2 bases from J, with 21 bases in between. This CDR3 is built from 19 residues. CDR3 DNA sequence: TGTGCCAGCAGCTTAGGGCGGGTCCATAGTCGGGCTCCCTACAATGAGCAGTTCTTC. It encodes CASSLGRVHSRAPYNEQFF.

The CDR3 DNA is TGTGCCACCAGTGAGGGACTAGCGGCAGGTGAGCAGTTCTTC. It specifies CATSEGLAAGEQFF. The chain recombines TRBV24-1 with TRBJ2-1; 11 positions match TRBD2. The CDR3 contains 14 residues. V shed 4 bases and J 9 bases; nucleotides not matched to a gene: 4. In germline, CDR1 is KGHDR, CDR2 SFDVKD.

This clonotype has just a few counts. The V and J genes are TRBV27 and TRBJ2-3, with a tentative D call TRBD1 (6 bases). Germline CDR1 reads MNHEY; CDR2 reads SMNVEV (reference sequence). V lost 3 bases to trimming and J lost 3 bases, with 16 bases between them. The CDR3 consists of 16 residues. For the CDR3, the DNA is TGTGCCAGCAGTTTTTCCCCAGGGGTGGGTACAGATACGCAGTATTTT. Its protein is CASSFSPGVGTDTQYF.

The chain combines TRBV10-2 with TRBJ1-5, with unresolved D. Germline V gene sequence: CDR1 WSHSY, CDR2 SAAADI. The ends were cut back, 1 base at V and 6 bases at J, with 7 bases in the middle. The length of the CDR3 is 13 residues. In DNA form, the CDR3 reads TGCGCCAGCAGTGAGTTGAGGGCTCAGCCCCAGCATTTT. It yields the protein CASSELRAQPQHF.

This chain links TRBV7-2 with TRBJ1-2; D may be TRBD1 (5 bases). The V end was cut by 6 bases, the J end by 2 bases, with 16 bases between. Germline V CDR1 and CDR2: SGHTA, FQGNSA. The CDR3 is 15 residues long. The CDR3: CASSPQGLPNYGYTF. DNA for the CDR3: TGTGCCAGCAGTCCCCAGGGACTCCCCAACTATGGCTACACCTTC.

This clonotype showed up just a few times. The chain combines TRBV7-6 with TRBJ2-2; D remains ambiguous. The CDR3 totals 15 residues. Germline values: CDR1 SGHVS, CDR2 FNYEAQ. Trimming stripped 0 bases from V and 5 bases from J, with 10 bases between. In nucleotides, the CDR3 is TGTGCCAGCAGCTTAGCATTTAGTGAGACCGGGGAGCTGTTTTTT. Protein: CASSLAFSETGELFF.

This chain connects TRBV27 to TRBJ2-7; TRBD1 aligns across 9 bases. Germline loops: CDR1 MNHEY, CDR2 SMNVEV (reference sequence). CDR3 length equals 14 residues. With 6 bases clipped from V and 2 bases from J, the junction kept 5 bases outside the gene matches. CDR3 loop: CASRPTGGTYEQYF. The CDR3 region has the DNA TGTGCCAGCAGACCGACAGGGGGGACCTACGAGCAGTACTTC.

This clonotype has a handful of counts. The chain couples TRBV6-4 to TRBJ2-5; D not certain. The CDR3 totals 11 residues. CDR1 MRHNA and CDR2 SNTAGT come from the germline V gene. V was trimmed by 2 bases and J by 8 bases, leaving 6 bases between them. The CDR3 protein is CASSDGVTQYF. DNA for the CDR3: TGTGCCAGCAGTGACGGGGTAACCCAGTACTTC.

This clonotype was counted a single time. This chain links TRBV20-1 with TRBJ1-1; D gene uncertain. With 3 bases removed from V and 8 bases from J, the gap between germline ends came to 4 bases. The CDR3 runs 9 residues. CDR1 is DFQATT, CDR2 SNEGSKA, per germline (reference sequence). The CDR3 region is CSASREAFF. The CDR3, as DNA: TGCAGTGCTAGCAGGGAAGCTTTCTTT.

This clonotype was seen a handful of times. The CDR3 nucleotides are TGTGCCAGCAGTCTATCATGGGGACCCCGAACGCTAGCGCAGTACAATGAGCAGTTCTTC. Translation gives CASSLSWGPRTLAQYNEQFF. The rearrangement uses TRBV6-1 and TRBJ2-1; D is perhaps TRBD2 (6 bases). CDR1 is MNHNS and CDR2 is SASEGT in the germline V gene. V was cut by 5 bases and J by 4 bases, with 30 bases left in between. CDR3 length: 20 residues.

This clonotype was detected only a few times. V is TRBV19 and J is TRBJ1-6, with TRBD1 matching over 8 bases. J lost 10 bases, V lost 2 bases, and 4 bases had no gene match. The length of the CDR3 is 14 residues. The V gene's germline CDR1 is LNHDA and CDR2 SQIVND (reference sequence). As DNA, the CDR3 is TGTGCCAGTAGTATACAGGGGGCTCGATCACCCCTCCACTTT. It is translated as CASSIQGARSPLHF.

The V and J genes are TRBV2 and TRBJ2-7; D might be TRBD1 (5 bases). Germline V gene data show CDR1 as SNHLY and CDR2 as FYNNEI. V lost 6 bases to trimming and J lost 3 bases, with 9 bases between them. The CDR3 sequence is 12 residues long. CDR3 protein: CASRPDSYEQYF. In DNA form, the CDR3 reads TGTGCCAGCAGACCAGACAGCTACGAGCAGTACTTC.

CDR3 nucleotide sequence: TGCAGTGCTAGAGGGGAGGGCGGGACGAGCTCCTACAATGAGCAGTTCTTC. Its translation is CSARGEGGTSSYNEQFF. The rearrangement uses TRBV20-1 and TRBJ2-1, with 7 positions matching TRBD2. J gave up 0 bases and V 1 base, and 9 bases lay outside the gene matches. The CDR3 spans 17 residues. Germline loops: CDR1 DFQATT, CDR2 SNEGSKA (reference sequence).

The chain combines TRBV27 with TRBJ2-5, with 14 bases aligning to TRBD2. V trimming: 5 bases; J trimming: 1 base; junction bases outside the gene matches: 6. Germline CDR1 reads MNHEY; CDR2 reads SMNVEV (reference sequence). The CDR3 loop spans 17 amino acids. CDR3 DNA sequence: TGTGCCAGCAGTCTGGGGACTAGCGGGAGCCCCCAAGAGACCCAGTACTTC. This gives the protein CASSLGTSGSPQETQYF.

The V gene is TRBV7-9, the J gene TRBJ1-1, with a possible D match to TRBD1 (6 bases). CDR1 is SEHNR and CDR2 is FQNEAQ in the germline V gene (reference sequence). The V and J ends lost 3 bases and 3 bases respectively, with 17 bases between them. The CDR3 has 16 amino acids. In DNA, the CDR3 is TGTGCCAGCAGCTTGGGAGGCAGGGGTGGCCACACTGAAGCTTTCTTT. Translated: CASSLGGRGGHTEAFF. Complete variable domain (other parts from reference TRBV7-9 and TRBJ1-1): DTGVSQNPRHKITKRGQNVTFRCDPISEHNRLYWYRQTLGQGPEFLTYFQNEAQLEKSRLLSDRFSAERPKGSFSTLEIQRTEQGDSAMYLCASSLGGRGGHTEAFFGQGTRLTVV.

The chain employs TRBV6-2 or TRBV6-3 and TRBJ2-3, with TRBD1 identical over 9 bases. Germline V CDR1 and CDR2: MNHEY, SVGEGT. The trim removed 11 bases at V and 2 bases at J, leaving 8 bases unmatched. The CDR3 covers 14 residues. The DNA of the CDR3 is TGTGCCGGACAGACAGGGGGGTACACAGATACGCAGTATTTT. Translated: CAGQTGGYTDTQYF.

The chain links TRBV7-2 to TRBJ1-6; maybe TRBD1 (6 bases). This CDR3 region has 13 residues. Germline CDR1 SGHTA, CDR2 FQGNSA. V was clipped by 5 bases and J by 8 bases, with 10 bases between them. The CDR3 is CASSPRQDSPLHF. The CDR3 DNA reads TGTGCCAGCAGCCCCCGACAGGATTCACCCCTCCACTTT. Complete variable domain (other parts from reference TRBV7-2 and TRBJ1-6): GAGVSQSPSNKVTEKGKDVELRCDPISGHTALYWYRQSLGQGLEFLIYFQGNSAPDKSGLPSDRFSAERTGGSVSTLTIQRTQQEDSAVYLCASSPRQDSPLHFGNGTRLTVT.

The V gene is TRBV15, the J gene TRBJ2-3, with D perhaps given as TRBD1 or TRBD2 (5 bases each). This CDR3 has 16 residues. Germline V gene sequence: CDR1 LNHNV, CDR2 YYDKDF (reference sequence). The V gene lost 1 base and the J gene lost 5 bases, with 16 bases spanning the gap. CDR3 nucleotide sequence: TGTGCCACCAGCAGAGGTAGAGGGGAATCACAAGATACGCAGTATTTT. Its protein is CATSRGRGESQDTQYF.

This clonotype showed up just a few times. The rearrangement uses TRBV27 and TRBJ2-4, with 8 bases matching TRBD2. With V trimmed by 2 bases and J by 7 bases, 4 bases remained unmatched. This CDR3 has 14 residues. Germline CDR1 MNHEY, CDR2 SMNVEV (reference sequence). The CDR3 region has the DNA TGTGCCAGCAGTTTAGCGGGGGGTGGGAACATTCAGTACTTC. It is translated as CASSLAGGGNIQYF.

This clonotype was counted between two and nine times. This chain uses TRBV6-1 with TRBJ1-1; D unclear. The CDR3 loop spans 15 amino acids. V lost 4 bases and J 1 base, leaving 13 bases between the germline ends. CDR1 MNHNS and CDR2 SASEGT come from the germline V gene. As DNA, the CDR3 is TGTGCCAGCAGTGGACAACGGCTTTCGAACACTGAAGCTTTCTTT. Translating it yields CASSGQRLSNTEAFF.

The chain couples TRBV6-5 to TRBJ2-1, with 13 positions matching TRBD2. Looked up from germline, CDR1 is MNHEY and CDR2 is SVGAGI. CDR3 size: 16 residues. Trimming cost V 4 bases and J 9 bases; bases outside gene matches: 9. CDR3 region: CASSSWTSGSVGEQFF. In nucleotides, the CDR3 is TGTGCCAGCAGTTCGTGGACTAGCGGGAGTGTGGGTGAGCAGTTCTTC.

The chain uses TRBV20-1 and TRBJ2-1; D unresolved. The CDR3 has 11 amino acids. Trimming cost V 3 bases and J 9 bases, with 9 bases left between them. Looked up from germline, CDR1 is DFQATT and CDR2 is SNEGSKA (reference sequence). The CDR3 DNA reads as TGCAGTGCTAGGCACGGAACTGAGCAGTTCTTC. This codes for CSARHGTEQFF.

The chain links TRBV25-1 to TRBJ2-2; D remains ambiguous. This CDR3 is built from 13 residues. V lost 5 bases and J lost 6, with 10 bases in between. From germline, CDR1 is MGHDK and CDR2 SYGVNS. The CDR3 loop is CASSYSPAGELFF. In nucleotides, the CDR3 is TGTGCCAGCAGTTATAGTCCCGCCGGGGAGCTGTTTTTT.

The V gene is TRBV27, the J gene TRBJ2-1; 7 bases fit TRBD2. Germline CDR1 MNHEY, CDR2 SMNVEV (reference sequence). V gave up 3 bases and J gave up 8 bases; unmatched junction bases: 10. The CDR3 runs to 15 residues. CDR3 protein: CASSLTSPSLDEQFF. The CDR3 nucleotides are TGTGCCAGCAGTTTGACTAGCCCCTCCCTCGATGAGCAGTTCTTC.

The V gene is TRBV6-2 or TRBV6-3, the J gene TRBJ2-2, with TRBD2 identical over 11 bases. Germline V gene data show CDR1 as MNHEY and CDR2 as SVGEGT. CDR3 length equals 15 residues. V gave up 4 bases and J gave up 4 bases; unmatched junction bases: 2. The CDR3 reads CASSSSGGPTGELFF. The CDR3 region has the DNA TGTGCCAGCAGTTCTAGCGGGGGGCCCACCGGGGAGCTGTTTTTT.

V and J are TRBV20-1 and TRBJ2-7; D uncertain. Germline loops: CDR1 DFQATT, CDR2 SNEGSKA (reference sequence). This CDR3 spans 13 amino acids. The V and J ends lost 0 bases and 4 bases respectively, with 10 bases between them. The CDR3 DNA reads as TGCAGTGCTAGAGATGACGGACCATACGAGCAGTACTTC. This gives the protein CSARDDGPYEQYF.

This chain connects TRBV20-1 to TRBJ2-7; a possible D gene is TRBD2 (6 bases). CDR1 and CDR2 from the germline V gene are DFQATT and SNEGSKA (reference sequence). The CDR3 loop spans 14 amino acids. The ends were cut back, 6 bases at V and 3 bases at J, with 18 bases in the middle. CDR3 residues: CSAALASRYYEQYF. CDR3 nucleotide sequence: TGCAGTGCAGCCCTAGCGAGTCGGTACTACGAGCAGTACTTC.

The chain is built from TRBV20-1 and TRBJ2-1, with 10 bases that match TRBD2. There are 16 residues in the CDR3. From germline, CDR1 is DFQATT and CDR2 SNEGSKA (reference sequence). With V trimmed by 3 bases and J by 4 bases, 9 bases remained unmatched. The CDR3 nucleotides read TGCAGTGCTAGGGGTCCAGCGGGAGGGAGATACAATGAGCAGTTCTTC. Encoded protein: CSARGPAGGRYNEQFF.

The V gene is TRBV19, the J gene TRBJ2-1; perhaps D is TRBD1 or TRBD2 (5 bases each). V lost 10 bases and J lost 9, with 28 bases in between. The germline V gene has CDR1 LNHDA and CDR2 SQIVND (reference sequence). CDR3 length: 16 amino acids. As DNA, the CDR3 is TGTGCCACGATCCAGCTGGGGGATGGCCTCTCTGGTGAGCAGTTCTTC. Translated: CATIQLGDGLSGEQFF.

The CDR3 nucleotides are TGTGCCAGCGGACGGACGGGTAGCAATCAGCCCCAGCATTTT. Protein: CASGRTGSNQPQHF. This chain links TRBV6-1 with TRBJ1-5; D gene ambiguous. Per the germline V gene, CDR1 is MNHNS and CDR2 is SASEGT. The CDR3 sequence is 14 residues long. V shed 8 bases and J shed 0 bases, with 11 bases lying between them.